The clone carrying this TCR beta chain was seen a handful of times. Its antigen remains unidentified. These data are taken from a study of cytomegalovirus exposure and HLA in healthy donors. Notes on the study in general: Among CMV-associated TCR beta chains, most appeared HLA-restricted in a later analysis.

CDR1 is SGHDT and CDR2 is YYEEEE in the germline V gene. V lost 0 bases to trimming and J lost 2 bases, with 6 bases between them. CDR3 length: 14 residues. These donors, healthy bone marrow donors, were studied. It was with 60 Vbeta and 13 Jbeta primers that the PCR ran. Produced via immunoSEQ multiplex PCR; TCRdb's table is partial and in-frame only. Of over 55,000 clones in the sample, about 79% were seen once. The TCR originated in a middle-aged man in good health and CMV-seronegative. The sample taken for sequencing was PBMCs. The J gene is TRBJ1-5, the V gene TRBV5-6; tentative D call: TRBD1 (5 bases). CDR3 amino acids: CASSLAGGNQPQHF. The DNA for the CDR3 is TGTGCCAGCAGCTTGGCGGGGGGCAATCAGCCCCAGCATTTT.